This TCR beta chain is drawn from a study of blood T cell repertoires in COVID-19. From germline, CDR1 is LGHDT and CDR2 YNNKEL (reference sequence). The germline V and J ends were trimmed by 4 bases and 4 bases, with 13 bases remaining between them. The CDR3 is 14 amino acids. This clone was counted a single time. Generated by immunoSEQ multiplex PCR, the TCRdb table keeps only in-frame clones and is missing some. The sample lists about 9,600 clones, nearly 90% occurring once. This clonotype originated in a human donor in a cohort sampled during active COVID-19. Sequencing was carried out using peripheral blood. The chain employs TRBV3-1 (or the pseudogene TRBV3-2) and TRBJ1-2; no firm D call. The CDR3 DNA reads TGTGCCAGCAGCCCCACTATAGGTGCCTATGGCTACACCTTC. Translated: CASSPTIGAYGYTF.